The T cell receptor (beta chain) under discussion was sequenced for a study of CD8+ T cells in alopecia areata. Treatment defined: oral pan-JAK inhibitor, 5-10 mg twice daily. In this sample, this clone turned up a few times. A read error may produce the germline difference seen at one junction end. Following RNA extraction, reverse transcription yielded cDNA that acted as the sequencing template. Only in-frame clones appear in the TCRdb table, and some are missing; sequencing was by immunoSEQ multiplex PCR. The sample comprises 250,000 to 300,000 clones, 55% to 75% of which are singletons, and about 1.7% rests with the top ten. Germline V gene data show CDR1 as MGHRA and CDR2 as YSYEKL. The CDR3 is made up of 12 amino acids.

Sequenced material: CD4+ T cells sorted from blood, taken at week 24, from a patient treated with tofacitinib. The sequence was obtained from a human donor with alopecia areata. The rearrangement links TRBV4-1 to TRBJ1-2; D is uncertain. The CDR3 nucleotides read TGCGCCAGCAGCCAAGGCCCTACCATACCCTACTTC. Translation: CASSQGPTIPYF.